This T cell receptor (beta chain) comes out of a study of blood T cell repertoires in COVID-19. Across the study: Sites in the United States, Italy and Spain provided acute and convalescent COVID-19 samples. Sources were T cells, B-cell-depleted T cells, or PBMCs; the material itself was cDNA or gDNA.

Methods used by the authors: Amplification of reference gene primers was used by the study to estimate nucleated cell counts. The protocol was immunoSEQ multiplex PCR, while the TCRdb copy is restricted to in-frame clones and leaves out a portion. That table gives V, J and clone size, and the DNA gave D and trimming. The data contain about 100,000 clones, about 85% of them seen just once; the ten biggest clones take up less than 2.5%. V was pared by 8 bases and J by 9 bases, with 11 bases between. The germline V gene encodes CDR1 SNHLY and CDR2 FYNNEI. The CDR3 extends over 12 amino acids. The TCR was taken from a human donor in a cohort sampled during active COVID-19. The chain uses TRBV2 and TRBJ1-6, with D hard to call. The sample comprised peripheral blood. CDR3 residues: CASRRFGSPLHF. The CDR3 nucleotides are TGTGCCAGCCGAAGATTCGGTTCACCCCTCCACTTT. The variable domain in full, with the rest retrieved from reference TRBV2 and TRBJ1-6, is EPEVTQTPSHQVTQMGQEVILRCVPISNHLYFYWYRQILGQKVEFLVSFYNNEISEKSEIFDDQFSVERPDGSNFTLKIRSTKLEDSAMYFCASRRFGSPLHFGNGTRLTVT.